Listed here are 6 T cell receptor beta chains from one sample, sequenced in a study of blood T cell repertoires in COVID-19 (dated by TCRdb to about 2020). The method behind the library was the immunoSEQ multiplex PCR assay. TCRdb took this table from immuneACCESS and kept in-frame rearrangements with V and J called. Such tables lack part of the clones; where checked against another copy, unresolved V genes explain under half of the gap, and the rest is unexplained. Here the sample has fewer than 200,000 clones; about 86% occur a single time. Around an eighth of the sample is in the top ten clones. Input material: peripheral blood. The receptors derive from a woman in her sixties or seventies with COVID-19, enrolled during active disease.

This clone was picked up one time. The chain employs TRBV11-3 and TRBJ1-1; D might be TRBD1 (5 bases). V was clipped by 5 bases and J by 3 bases, with 19 bases between them. CDR3 length equals 16 residues. In germline, CDR1 is SGHNT, CDR2 YENEEA. The CDR3 is CASSAVGGGFHTEAFF. CDR3 nucleotide sequence: TGTGCCAGCAGCGCCGTGGGTGGGGGGTTTCACACTGAAGCTTTCTTT.

The CDR3 region has the DNA TGTGCCAGCAGTGAGGGAGTCGGGGAGCTGTTTTTT. Translating it yields CASSEGVGELFF. The J gene is TRBJ2-2, the V gene TRBV9, with a tentative D call TRBD2 (5 bases). The germline V gene has CDR1 SGDLS and CDR2 YYNGEE. The ends were cut back, 5 bases at V and 7 bases at J, with 9 bases in the middle. The CDR3 covers 12 residues.

The rearrangement joins TRBV7-2 to TRBJ1-1; D gene uncertain. The CDR3 has 15 amino acids. Germline V gives CDR1 SGHTA, CDR2 FQGNSA. V was trimmed by 1 base and J by 3 bases, leaving 12 bases between them. In DNA, the CDR3 is TGTGCCAGCAGCTTAGAGGAAGGACTCTACACTGAAGCTTTCTTT. It yields the protein CASSLEEGLYTEAFF.

The rearrangement joins TRBV28 to TRBJ2-1; 8 bases line up with TRBD2. The CDR3 length is 15 residues. The germline V gene encodes CDR1 MDHEN and CDR2 SYDVKM. V gave up 7 bases and J gave up 4 bases; unmatched junction bases: 9. The CDR3, as DNA: TGTGCCAGCACCCAACCGGGAGGGGCGTACAATGAGCAGTTCTTC. Translating gives CASTQPGGAYNEQFF.

This chain joins TRBV5-5 and TRBJ2-1; 8 nucleotides match TRBD1. Losses at the gene ends were 3 bases for V and 0 bases for J; bases not matched to a gene: 2. Germline assignment: CDR1 SGHKS and CDR2 YYEKEE (reference sequence). The CDR3 is 15 residues long. CDR3 in DNA: TGTGCCAGCAGCTACGGACAGGGCTCCTACAATGAGCAGTTCTTC. Amino acid sequence: CASSYGQGSYNEQFF.

The CDR3 bases are TGTGCCATCAGTACCAGCGGTAACACCGGGGAGCTGTTTTTT. This sequence encodes CAISTSGNTGELFF. V gene TRBV10-3 combines with J gene TRBJ2-2; TRBD2 might be the D (5 bases). The V gene's germline CDR1 is ENHRY and CDR2 SYGVKD. CDR3 size: 14 residues. V gave up 5 bases and J gave up 2 bases, with 9 bases separating them.